The text below deals with one TCR beta chain. Categorization into cohorts depended on clinical history that participants reported. These data come from a study of blood T cell repertoires in COVID-19. Here immunoSEQ multiplex PCR was the method, and the copy in TCRdb shows in-frame clones only, minus some. This sample has 260,000 or so clones, with approximately 90% found just once. Germline V gene lookup returns CDR1 SNHLY and CDR2 FYNNEI. The ends lost 4 bases at V and 6 bases at J; junction bases unmatched: 4. This CDR3 has 13 amino acids. The sample was PBMCs or T cells enriched from blood (not recorded which). The chain couples TRBV2 to TRBJ2-7; 9 bases fit TRBD1. The sequence was obtained from a woman between 40 and 55 years old with acute COVID-19. The CDR3: CASSVGQGSEQYV. The CDR3 nucleotides are TGTGCCAGCAGTGTTGGACAGGGGTCCGAGCAGTACGTC.